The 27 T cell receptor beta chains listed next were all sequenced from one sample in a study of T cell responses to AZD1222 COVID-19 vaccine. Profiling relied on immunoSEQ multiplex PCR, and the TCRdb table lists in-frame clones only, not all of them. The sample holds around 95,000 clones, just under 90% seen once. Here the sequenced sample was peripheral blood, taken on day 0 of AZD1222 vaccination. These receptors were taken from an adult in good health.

The CDR3 bases are TGTGCCAGCAGAACTACCCAAGAGACCCAGTACTTC. It codes for CASRTTQETQYF. This chain connects TRBV6-5 to TRBJ2-5; D is uncertain. Germline CDR1 is MNHEY and CDR2 is SVGAGI. The CDR3 contains 12 residues. V dropped 6 bases and J dropped 1 base, with 6 bases sitting between them.

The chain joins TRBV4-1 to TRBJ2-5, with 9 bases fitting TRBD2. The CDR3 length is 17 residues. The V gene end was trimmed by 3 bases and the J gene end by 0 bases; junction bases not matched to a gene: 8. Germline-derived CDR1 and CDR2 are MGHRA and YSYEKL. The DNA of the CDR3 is TGCGCCAGCAGCCAGGCCACTAGCGGGCGGGACCAAGAGACCCAGTACTTC. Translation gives CASSQATSGRDQETQYF.

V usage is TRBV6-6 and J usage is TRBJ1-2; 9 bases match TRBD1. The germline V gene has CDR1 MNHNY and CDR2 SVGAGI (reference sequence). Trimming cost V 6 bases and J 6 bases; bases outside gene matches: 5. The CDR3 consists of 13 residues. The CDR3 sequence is CASRLDRGNGYTF. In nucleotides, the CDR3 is TGTGCCAGCAGACTAGACAGGGGGAATGGCTACACCTTC.

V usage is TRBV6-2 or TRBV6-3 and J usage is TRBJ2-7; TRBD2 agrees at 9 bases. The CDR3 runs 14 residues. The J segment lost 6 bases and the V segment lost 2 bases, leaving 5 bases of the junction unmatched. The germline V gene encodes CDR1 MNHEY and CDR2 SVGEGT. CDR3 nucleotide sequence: TGTGCCAGCAGTTACCGAGCGGGAGGCTCCGAGCAGTACTTC. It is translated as CASSYRAGGSEQYF.

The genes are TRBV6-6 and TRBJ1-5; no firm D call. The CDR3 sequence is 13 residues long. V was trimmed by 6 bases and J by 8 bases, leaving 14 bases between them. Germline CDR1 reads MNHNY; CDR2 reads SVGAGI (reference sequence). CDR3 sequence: CASSKPRGKPQHF. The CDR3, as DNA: TGTGCCAGCAGCAAGCCTCGCGGAAAGCCCCAGCATTTT.

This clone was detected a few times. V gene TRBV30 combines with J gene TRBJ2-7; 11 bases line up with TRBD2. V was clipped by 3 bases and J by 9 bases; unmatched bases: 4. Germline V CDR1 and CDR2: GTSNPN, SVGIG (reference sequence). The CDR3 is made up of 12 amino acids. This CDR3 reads CAWSLSGRVQYF. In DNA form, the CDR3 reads TGTGCCTGGAGCCTTAGCGGGAGGGTGCAGTACTTC.

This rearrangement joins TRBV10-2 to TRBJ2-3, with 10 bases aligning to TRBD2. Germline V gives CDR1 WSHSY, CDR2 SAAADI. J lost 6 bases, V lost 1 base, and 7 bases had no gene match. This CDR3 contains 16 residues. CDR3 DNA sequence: TGCGCCAGCAGTGAGTTTAGCGGGGGGTTTAGGGATACGCAGTATTTT. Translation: CASSEFSGGFRDTQYF.

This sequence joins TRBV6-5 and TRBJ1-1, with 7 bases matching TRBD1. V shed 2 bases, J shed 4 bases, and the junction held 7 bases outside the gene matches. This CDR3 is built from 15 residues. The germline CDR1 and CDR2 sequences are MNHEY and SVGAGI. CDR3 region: CASSYERGRITEAFF. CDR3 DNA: TGTGCCAGCAGTTACGAAAGGGGGCGGATCACTGAAGCTTTCTTT.

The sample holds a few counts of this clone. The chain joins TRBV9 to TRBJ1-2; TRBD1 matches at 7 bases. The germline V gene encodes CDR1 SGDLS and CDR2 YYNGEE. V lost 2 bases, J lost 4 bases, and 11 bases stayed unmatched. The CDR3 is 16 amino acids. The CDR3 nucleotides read TGTGCCAGCAGCGTCACCGGGACAGTAACCCCCTATGGCTACACCTTC. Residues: CASSVTGTVTPYGYTF.

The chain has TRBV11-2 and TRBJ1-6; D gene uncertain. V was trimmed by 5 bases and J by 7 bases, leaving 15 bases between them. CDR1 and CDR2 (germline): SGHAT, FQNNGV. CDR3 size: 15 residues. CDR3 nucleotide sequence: TGTGCCAGCAGCAACTCGAACAGTCCGAATTCACCCCTCCACTTT. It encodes CASSNSNSPNSPLHF.

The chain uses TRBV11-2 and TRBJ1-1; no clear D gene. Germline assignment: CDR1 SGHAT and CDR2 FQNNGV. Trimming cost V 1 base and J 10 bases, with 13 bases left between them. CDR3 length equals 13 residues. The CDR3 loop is CASSLVGLTGAFF. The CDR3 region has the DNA TGTGCCAGCAGCTTAGTCGGGCTTACGGGAGCTTTCTTT.

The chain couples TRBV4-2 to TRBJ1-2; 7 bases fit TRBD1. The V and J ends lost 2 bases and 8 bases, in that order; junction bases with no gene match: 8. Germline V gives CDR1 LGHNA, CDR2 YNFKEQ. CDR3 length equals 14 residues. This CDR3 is CASSQTTGEGGYTF. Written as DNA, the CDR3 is TGTGCCAGCAGCCAAACTACAGGGGAGGGAGGCTACACCTTC.

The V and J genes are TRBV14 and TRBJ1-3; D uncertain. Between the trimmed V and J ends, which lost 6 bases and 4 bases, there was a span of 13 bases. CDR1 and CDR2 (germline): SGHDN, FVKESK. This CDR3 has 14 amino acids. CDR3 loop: CASSPKGYGNTIYF. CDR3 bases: TGTGCCAGCAGTCCAAAGGGCTACGGAAACACCATATATTTT.

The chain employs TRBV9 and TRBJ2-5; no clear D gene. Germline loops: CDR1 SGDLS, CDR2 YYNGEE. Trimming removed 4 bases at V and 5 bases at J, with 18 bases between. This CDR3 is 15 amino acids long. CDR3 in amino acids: CASSPDNGIMETQYF. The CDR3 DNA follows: TGTGCCAGCAGCCCCGACAACGGTATCATGGAGACCCAGTACTTC.

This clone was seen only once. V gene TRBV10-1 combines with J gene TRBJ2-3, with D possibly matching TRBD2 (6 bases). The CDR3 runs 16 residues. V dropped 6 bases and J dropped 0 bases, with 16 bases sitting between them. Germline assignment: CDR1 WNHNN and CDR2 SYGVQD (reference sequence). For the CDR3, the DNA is TGCGCCAGCAGCCCCGGGGGACCTACTAGCACAGATACGCAGTATTTT. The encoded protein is CASSPGGPTSTDTQYF.

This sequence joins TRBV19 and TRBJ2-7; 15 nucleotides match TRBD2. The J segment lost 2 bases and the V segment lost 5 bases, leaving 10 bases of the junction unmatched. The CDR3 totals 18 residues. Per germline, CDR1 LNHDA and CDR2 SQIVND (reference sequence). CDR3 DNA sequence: TGTGCCAGTAGTCCCGGGACTAGCGGGAGGTCCCCCCCCTACGAGCAGTACTTC. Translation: CASSPGTSGRSPPYEQYF.

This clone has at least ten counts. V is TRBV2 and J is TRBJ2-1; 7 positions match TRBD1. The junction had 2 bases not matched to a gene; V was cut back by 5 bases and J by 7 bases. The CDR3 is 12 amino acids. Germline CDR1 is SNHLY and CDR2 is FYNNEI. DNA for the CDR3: TGTGCCAGCAGTTACAGGGGTAATGAGCAGTTCTTC. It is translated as CASSYRGNEQFF.

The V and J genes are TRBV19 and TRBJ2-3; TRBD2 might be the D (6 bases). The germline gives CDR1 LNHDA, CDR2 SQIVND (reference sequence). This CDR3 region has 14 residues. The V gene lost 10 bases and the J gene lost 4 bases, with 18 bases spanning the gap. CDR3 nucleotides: TGTGCCACCTCCCCGGGACTTGGGGCAGATACGCAGTATTTT. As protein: CATSPGLGADTQYF. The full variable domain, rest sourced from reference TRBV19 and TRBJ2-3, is DGGITQSPKYLFRKEGQNVTLSCEQNLNHDAMYWYRQDPGQGLRLIYYSQIVNDFQKGDIAEGYSVSREKKESFPLTVTSAQKNPTAFYLCATSPGLGADTQYFGPGTRLTVL.

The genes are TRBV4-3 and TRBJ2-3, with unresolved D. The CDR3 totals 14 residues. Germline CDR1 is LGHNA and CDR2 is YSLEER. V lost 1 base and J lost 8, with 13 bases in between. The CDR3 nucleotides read TGCGCCAGCAGCCAAGGGACCACCCTAAGTACGCAGTATTTT. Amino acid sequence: CASSQGTTLSTQYF.

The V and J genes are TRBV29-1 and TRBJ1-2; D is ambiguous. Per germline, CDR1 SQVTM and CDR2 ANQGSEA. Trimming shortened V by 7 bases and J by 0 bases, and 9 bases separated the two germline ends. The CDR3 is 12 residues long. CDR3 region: CSASPANYGYTF. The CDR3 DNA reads TGCAGCGCCTCCCCCGCTAACTATGGCTACACCTTC.

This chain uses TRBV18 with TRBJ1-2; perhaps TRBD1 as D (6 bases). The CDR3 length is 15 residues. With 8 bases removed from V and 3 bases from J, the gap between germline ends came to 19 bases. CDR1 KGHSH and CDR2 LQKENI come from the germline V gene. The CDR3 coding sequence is TGTGCCAGCCGACCTGACAACAGGGTCGACTATGGCTACACCTTC. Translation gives CASRPDNRVDYGYTF.

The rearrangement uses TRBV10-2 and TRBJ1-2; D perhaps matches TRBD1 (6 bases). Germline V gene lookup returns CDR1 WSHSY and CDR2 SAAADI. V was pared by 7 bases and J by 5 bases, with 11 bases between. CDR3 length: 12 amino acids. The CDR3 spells CASMGGKYGYTF. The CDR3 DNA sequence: TGCGCCAGCATGGGGGGCAAATATGGCTACACCTTC.

The CDR3 loop is CSMRGAEVGNGEQFF. The CDR3 nucleotides are TGCAGCATGAGGGGAGCGGAGGTGGGGAACGGGGAGCAGTTCTTC. The genes are TRBV29-1 and TRBJ2-1; tentatively, D is TRBD1 or TRBD2 (5 bases each). The CDR3 loop spans 15 amino acids. Trimming pared 8 bases from V and 10 bases from J, leaving 27 bases between. Germline CDR1 is SQVTM and CDR2 is ANQGSEA.

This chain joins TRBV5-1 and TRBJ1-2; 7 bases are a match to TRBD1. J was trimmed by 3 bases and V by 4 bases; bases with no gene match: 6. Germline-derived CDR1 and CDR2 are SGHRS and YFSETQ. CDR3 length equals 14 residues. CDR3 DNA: TGCGCCAGCAGCAAGATCGGGACAGACTATGGCTACACCTTC. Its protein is CASSKIGTDYGYTF.

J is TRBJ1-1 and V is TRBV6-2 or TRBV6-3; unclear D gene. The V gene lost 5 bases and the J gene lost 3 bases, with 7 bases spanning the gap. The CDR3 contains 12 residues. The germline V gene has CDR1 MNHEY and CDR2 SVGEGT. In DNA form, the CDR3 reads TGTGCCAGCAGTGGACCGCACACTGAAGCTTTCTTT. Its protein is CASSGPHTEAFF.

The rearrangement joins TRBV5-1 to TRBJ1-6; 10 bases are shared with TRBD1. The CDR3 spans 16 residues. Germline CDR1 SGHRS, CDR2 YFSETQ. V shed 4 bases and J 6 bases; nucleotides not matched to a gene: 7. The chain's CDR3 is CASSLGQGGSNSPLHF. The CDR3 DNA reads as TGCGCCAGCAGCCTAGGACAGGGGGGAAGTAATTCACCCCTCCACTTT.

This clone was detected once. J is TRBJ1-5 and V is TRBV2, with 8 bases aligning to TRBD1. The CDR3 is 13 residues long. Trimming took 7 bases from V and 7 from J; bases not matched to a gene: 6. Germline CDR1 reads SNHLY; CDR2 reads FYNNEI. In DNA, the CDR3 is TGTGCCAGCACTCAGGGGGCCCGGCAGCCCCAGCATTTT. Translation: CASTQGARQPQHF.